This TCR beta chain was identified in a study of human T cells and chemical hapten exposure (dated by TCRdb to 2020 to 2023). Some background on the complete study: For sensitization, 2% DPC in acetone was applied to a 2 cm by 2 cm area of upper inner arm skin. Weekly therapeutic DPC doses were additionally applied to the scalp of patients throughout the approximately 25-week study period. Patch testing on the upper back used Finn chambers containing 0.01% DPC, with scoring done after 6 days according to International Contact Dermatitis Research Group standards. The patient cohort, mostly female, included alopecia areata with under or over 50% scalp involvement, alopecia totalis and alopecia universalis. Libraries were pooled for sequencing, and variation in per-sample TCR yields was attributed mainly to small differences in library volumes within the pool. In alopecia patients, the study followed how the peripheral blood TCR repertoire changed in vivo over primary and secondary sensitization to diphenylcyclopropenone (DPC), a hapten. Blood was sampled from patients pre-sensitization (week 0) and at 2, 6 and about 24 weeks after DPC sensitization. About 27 alopecia patients gave blood for TCR sequencing at one to four time points (pre-sensitization, 2, 6 and 24 weeks).

Library method: RACE. The data were produced on a NextSeq 500. During library preparation, unique molecular identifiers were attached to individual cDNA molecules so that TCRs could be counted quantitatively and reproducibly. Each blood RNA sample was used to sequence both TCR alpha and TCR beta chains. For the original study's pipeline: Samples had a median of approximately 96,000 TCRs, with a range from about 20,000 to 690,600. V, J and CDR3 annotation of the TCR reads was performed with the Decombinator software suite. For the PS versus PT1 abundance plots, all samples were subsampled to the same number of TCRs (28,000). TCRs were defined as expanded if absent before sensitization and observed at least eight times at the 2-week time point. TCRdb reworked the public reads: Q25 trimming with fastp, MiXCR clone assembly, productive beta chains retained. Identical CDR3 proteins give one entry, which carries the most common genes and DNA. The V and J calls here are based on TCRdb, not the publication. This sample comprises 300,000 to 350,000 distinct CDR3 sequences, approximately 6.3% of them detected only once. The ten largest clonotypes hold 8.4% of the sample.

The paper's findings and limits, for the study overall: Significantly more large CDR3 similarity clusters were formed by expanded TCRs than by pre-sensitization or healthy control sets, consistent with antigen-driven responses. Because all patients had alopecia, a presumed autoimmune disease, the immune response of the patients might differ from that of healthy individuals. Repeated subsampling changed both the strength of the expansion versus patch-test correlation and the threshold at which that correlation became significant. DPC sensitization did not change how many TCRs were above 1 in 1000 frequency, and no evidence was found of alterations in global repertoire structure. A positive correlation was found between the number of PT1 expanded TCRs and patch test score, with significance reached at thresholds 8, 16 and 32 but not 4.

From cysteine to phenylalanine, the CDR3 is 15 amino acids long. The CDR3 DNA has 45 bases and is translated from base 1. In the germline V gene, CDR1 corresponds to SGHTA and CDR2 to FQGNSA. A distance of 8 bases separates the germline ends of V and J, which lose 5 bases and 0 bases respectively. The sample's time point label, in plain terms: patch test 1, 2 weeks after DPC sensitization. This sample's treatment or condition label indicates: therapeutic diphenylcyclopropenone sensitization with weekly scalp DPC. Blood at each patch-test visit was drawn before the patch test was applied. To be eligible, patients had to be aged 18 to 70, diagnosed with alopecia and judged suitable for DPC therapy, while pregnant patients were excluded. Total RNA was extracted from unfractionated whole blood that had been collected in Tempus Blood RNA tubes. This clonotype was seen many times. It lacks a known antigen. Base qualities are missing; no much larger clone stands one base away.

Recombination linked TRBV7-2 to TRBJ2-6, and perhaps TRBD2 as D gene, on 6 matching bases. This receptor was identified in a woman aged 18-29 years with alopecia areata. Some clones in this sample may be carry-over from other donors' samples. The material was whole blood, obtained in connection with sensitization to the hapten diphenylcyclopropenone (DPC). The bases are TGTGCCAGCAGCCTGGACTACTCTGGGGCCAACGTCCTGACTTTC. Translated, this is CASSLDYSGANVLTF.